What follows are 6 T cell receptor beta chains derived from one specimen sequenced in a study of T cell responses to AZD1222 COVID-19 vaccine (dated by TCRdb to 2020 to 2023). Preparation of the library involved the immunoSEQ multiplex PCR assay. TCRdb provides this immuneACCESS table in a form limited to in-frame rearrangements. Some clones are lacking; in checked studies, under half of them reflect an unresolved V gene, and why the rest are absent is not known. This sample comprises 75,000 to 90,000 clones, 85% to 95% of them detected only once. The ten largest clones add up to roughly 5% of the sample. The time point label, as the study defines it: baseline before first vaccination. Source: peripheral blood, taken on day 0 of AZD1222 vaccination. Receptors were obtained from an adult in good health.

This chain uses TRBV4-1 with TRBJ2-7; D may be TRBD2 (6 bases). The germline V and J ends were trimmed by 4 bases and 4 bases, with 17 bases remaining between them. CDR3 length: 15 residues. Per the germline V gene, CDR1 is MGHRA and CDR2 is YSYEKL. In DNA, the CDR3 is TGCGCCAGCAGCCTGCGGGGCTCCTCCGGGTACGAGCAGTACTTC. Protein sequence: CASSLRGSSGYEQYF.

The chain is built from TRBV7-2 and TRBJ2-7; D may be TRBD1 (6 bases). The CDR3 totals 14 residues. V lost 5 bases and J 6 bases, leaving 17 bases between the germline ends. CDR1 and CDR2 (germline): SGHTA, FQGNSA. This chain's CDR3 is CASSKQQGIGEQYF. CDR3 in DNA: TGTGCCAGCAGCAAGCAGCAGGGGATCGGCGAGCAGTACTTC.

This clone was recorded a few times. This sequence joins TRBV12-5 and TRBJ2-5; D is unresolved. Germline CDR1 is LGHNT and CDR2 is FRNRAP. The CDR3 is 15 amino acids. Trimming shortened V by 0 bases and J by 0 bases, and 8 bases separated the two germline ends. CDR3: CASGLVRRNQETQYF. The CDR3 DNA follows: TGTGCTAGTGGTTTGGTACGCCGCAACCAAGAGACCCAGTACTTC.

The chain links TRBV20-1 to TRBJ1-2; D is unclear. The CDR3 totals 11 residues. Germline lookup yields CDR1 DFQATT and CDR2 SNEGSKA (reference sequence). V was cut by 3 bases and J by 4 bases, with 6 bases left in between. The CDR3 here is CSASSRYGYTF. CDR3 DNA: TGCAGTGCTAGCTCTCGCTATGGCTACACCTTC.

The rearrangement links TRBV7-2 to TRBJ2-1; 8 bases line up with TRBD1. CDR3 length equals 14 residues. The ends lost 3 bases at V and 2 bases at J; junction bases unmatched: 0. In germline, CDR1 is SGHTA, CDR2 FQGNSA. CDR3 loop: CASSLGQAYNEQFF. CDR3 sequence (DNA): TGTGCCAGCAGCTTGGGACAGGCCTACAATGAGCAGTTCTTC.

The chain recombines TRBV21-1 with TRBJ1-5. TRBV21-1 corresponds to a pseudogene. The CDR3 sequence is 16 residues long. CDR3 DNA sequence: TGTGCCAGCAGCAATCCGGGGGAAGGCGGCAATCAGCCCCAGCATTTT. Amino acids: CASSNPGEGGNQPQHF.